The 21 T cell receptor beta chains reported below all come from one sample, sequenced in a study of vaccination and CD4 T cells after COVID-19. Oncomine TCR Beta short-read sequencing was applied to DNA from cultured CD4+ T cells. TCRdb re-derived calls from the PCR reads in MiXCR, one entry per CDR3 protein. The sample holds about 21,000 distinct CDR3 sequences; 60% are singletons and the top ten take around 9.3%. Antigens for these TCRs are unknown. The treatment here: roughly 11-day PBMC culture with coronavirus spike peptide pools or control peptides (ViraFEST assay). Material: CD4+ T cells from blood, cultured in vitro, obtained after SARS-CoV-2 vaccination. These receptors all stem from a human donor who had recovered from COVID-19.

V usage is TRBV20-1 and J usage is TRBJ2-1, with D tentatively TRBD1 or TRBD2 (6 bases each). The CDR3 extends over 14 amino acids. CDR1 DFQATT and CDR2 SNEGSKA come from the germline V gene (reference sequence). V was shortened by 6 bases and J by 4 bases, with 16 bases between the two germline ends. CDR3 nucleotides: TGCAGTGCCCGTAGCGGAGGGGGGTACAATGAGCAGTTCTTC. Translation gives CSARSGGGYNEQFF.

The chain recombines TRBV24-1 with TRBJ2-3; D possibly corresponds to TRBD1 (8 bases). The CDR3 sequence is 14 residues long. Trimming removed 9 bases at V and 5 bases at J, with 17 bases between. Germline lookup yields CDR1 KGHDR and CDR2 SFDVKD. The CDR3 nucleotides read TGTGCCACCGGCAGGGGGCGGGAGCAAGATACGCAGTATTTT. Its translation is CATGRGREQDTQYF.

The chain has TRBV5-6 and TRBJ1-2; no definite D call. From germline, CDR1 is SGHDT and CDR2 YYEEEE. V gave up 0 bases and J gave up 3 bases, with 6 bases separating them. The CDR3 contains 13 residues. CDR3 protein: CASSLGQDYGYTF. In DNA form, the CDR3 reads TGTGCCAGCAGCTTGGGGCAGGACTATGGCTACACCTTC.

DNA for the CDR3: TGTGCCAGCAGTTTCACCAATTCACCCCTCCACTTT. It translates to CASSFTNSPLHF. The chain has TRBV6-5 and TRBJ1-6; D is uncertain. CDR3 length: 12 residues. CDR1 and CDR2 from the germline V gene are MNHEY and SVGAGI. V shed 4 bases and J shed 7 bases, with 5 bases lying between them.

This clonotype was picked up a small number of times. The chain recombines TRBV21-1 with TRBJ1-1. TRBV21-1 is a pseudogene locus. This CDR3 contains 13 residues. CDR3 sequence (DNA): TGTGCCAGCAGCACCAGCCTGAACACTGAAGCTTTCTTT. Residues: CASSTSLNTEAFF.

The J gene is TRBJ1-2, the V gene TRBV20-1; possibly TRBD1 for D (5 bases). This CDR3 is 14 amino acids long. Germline CDR1 DFQATT, CDR2 SNEGSKA (reference sequence). Trimming shortened V by 2 bases and J by 6 bases, and 16 bases separated the two germline ends. DNA for the CDR3: TGCAGTGCTAGACCTGCGGCCAGGGAGCATGGCTACACCTTC. Residues: CSARPAAREHGYTF.

This clonotype has only a few counts. The chain recombines TRBV28 with TRBJ1-4, with D tentatively TRBD1 (5 bases). V lost 4 bases, J lost 11 bases, and 11 bases lay in between. This CDR3 comprises 12 residues. CDR1 and CDR2 from the germline V gene are MDHEN and SYDVKM. The CDR3 loop is CASSSGPEKLFF. The CDR3 coding sequence is TGTGCCAGCAGTTCGGGGCCCGAGAAACTGTTTTTT.

The rearrangement links TRBV6-5 to TRBJ2-5; D may be TRBD1 (6 bases). The CDR3 sequence is 14 residues long. CDR1 and CDR2 (germline): MNHEY, SVGAGI. Trimming removed 2 bases from V and 5 bases from J, with 12 bases in between. In nucleotides, the CDR3 is TGTGCCAGCAGTTACGCCACAGGGCGGGAGACCCAGTACTTC. Translation gives CASSYATGRETQYF.

This clonotype has just a few counts. This sequence joins TRBV25-1 and TRBJ1-5; D may be TRBD1 (6 bases). V lost 1 base and J lost 7, with 8 bases in between. Germline V gene sequence: CDR1 MGHDK, CDR2 SYGVNS. The CDR3 spans 13 residues. The CDR3 is CASSEFGGQPQHF. The CDR3 bases are TGTGCCAGCAGTGAATTTGGGGGCCAGCCCCAGCATTTT.

CDR3 DNA: TGTGCCTGGAGTAGGGGATATAGCAATCAGCCCCAGCATTTT. Residues: CAWSRGYSNQPQHF. The gene calls are TRBV30 and TRBJ1-5, with D possibly matching TRBD1 (5 bases). Trimming stripped 2 bases from V and 0 bases from J, with 8 bases between. Germline CDR1 and CDR2: GTSNPN and SVGIG (reference sequence). The CDR3 spans 14 residues.

This clonotype came up a few times. The J gene is TRBJ1-1, the V gene TRBV7-2, with a tentative D call TRBD1 (5 bases). Germline CDR1 SGHTA, CDR2 FQGNSA. The CDR3 is 15 amino acids. Trimming shortened V by 4 bases and J by 0 bases, and 12 bases separated the two germline ends. This chain's CDR3 is CASSSAPGMNTEAFF. CDR3 bases: TGTGCCAGCAGCTCCGCGCCAGGGATGAACACTGAAGCTTTCTTT.

The sample holds a few counts of this clonotype. The V call is TRBV15, the J call TRBJ1-1; TRBD1 might be the D (5 bases). V lost 1 base and J lost 4, with 16 bases in between. This CDR3 has 16 residues. CDR1 LNHNV and CDR2 YYDKDF come from the germline V gene (reference sequence). Here the CDR3 DNA reads TGTGCCACCAGCAGAGCCTTTGGCCAGGGTGGCACTGAAGCTTTCTTT. This sequence encodes CATSRAFGQGGTEAFF.

This clonotype is judged medium-sized (0.01 to 0.1%). The V gene is TRBV6-5, the J gene TRBJ1-2; D possibly corresponds to TRBD1 (6 bases). Germline CDR1 is MNHEY and CDR2 is SVGAGI. CDR3 length equals 12 residues. The V gene lost 2 bases and the J gene lost 8 bases, with 9 bases spanning the gap. CDR3 in DNA: TGTGCCAGCAGTTACCGGGGGGCCGGCTACACCTTC. It encodes CASSYRGAGYTF.

The chain is built from TRBV19 and TRBJ1-2; D possibly corresponds to TRBD1 (6 bases). CDR1 and CDR2 (germline): LNHDA, SQIVND (reference sequence). CDR3 length: 15 amino acids. The V end lost 10 bases, the J end lost 8 bases, and 26 bases lay between the germline ends. The CDR3: CATSPQGGGHEGYTF. The CDR3 DNA reads as TGTGCCACCTCCCCCCAGGGCGGGGGGCATGAGGGCTACACCTTC.

The chain couples TRBV11-2 to TRBJ2-3, with a tentative D call TRBD2 (5 bases). Trimming left V 3 bases short and J 4 bases short, with 11 bases between. Germline V gene lookup returns CDR1 SGHAT and CDR2 FQNNGV. The CDR3 totals 14 residues. The CDR3 DNA follows: TGTGCCAGCAGCTTTAACCGGGGAGCAGATACGCAGTATTTT. Amino acid sequence: CASSFNRGADTQYF.

This clonotype has only one observation. The rearrangement joins TRBV11-2 to TRBJ2-2; D gene unclear. The CDR3 covers 13 residues. Trimming took off 4 bases at V and 5 bases at J, with 8 bases between the two ends. Germline CDR1 and CDR2: SGHAT and FQNNGV. CDR3 amino acids: CASSSSTTGELFF. CDR3 DNA sequence: TGTGCCAGCAGCTCGAGTACTACCGGGGAGCTGTTTTTT.

This clonotype has more than one count but fewer than ten. The chain uses TRBV6-1 and TRBJ1-1, with D unclear. With 5 bases removed from V and 2 bases from J, the gap between germline ends came to 3 bases. This CDR3 has 11 residues. CDR1 and CDR2 (germline): MNHNS, SASEGT. CDR3 sequence (DNA): TGTGCCAGCAGTAAAAACACTGAAGCTTTCTTT. Translation gives CASSKNTEAFF.

This chain joins TRBV5-5 and TRBJ2-6; a weak D match, TRBD2 (7 bases). CDR1 is SGHKS and CDR2 is YYEKEE in the germline V gene (reference sequence). V was cut by 2 bases and J by 2 bases, with 8 bases left in between. The CDR3 contains 15 residues. Here the CDR3 reads CASSLGGAGANVLTF. The CDR3, as DNA: TGTGCCAGCAGCTTAGGGGGGGCTGGGGCCAACGTCCTGACTTTC. The entire variable domain, with the rest obtained from reference TRBV5-5 and TRBJ2-6, is as follows: DAGVTQSPTHLIKTRGQQVTLRCSPISGHKSVSWYQQVLGQGPQFIFQYYEKEERGRGNFPDRFSARQFPNYSSELNVNALLLGDSALYLCASSLGGAGANVLTFGAGSRLTVL.

The rearrangement joins TRBV25-1 to TRBJ1-1; 8 bases fit TRBD1. CDR1 and CDR2 (germline): MGHDK, SYGVNS. The CDR3 runs 16 residues. With V trimmed by 7 bases and J by 10 bases, 20 bases remained unmatched. The CDR3 coding sequence is TGTGCCAGCACGGGAACAGGGGGTCTGGCAGGAGGTCGAGCTTTCTTT. It translates to CASTGTGGLAGGRAFF. The full variable domain, with the rest looked up from reference TRBV25-1 and TRBJ1-1, is EADIYQTPRYLVIGTGKKITLECSQTMGHDKMYWYQQDPGMELHLIHYSYGVNSTEKGDLSSESTVSRIRTEHFPLTLESARPSHTSQYLCASTGTGGLAGGRAFFGQGTRLTVV.

J is TRBJ1-2 and V is TRBV12-3 or TRBV12-4, with D perhaps matching TRBD1 (5 bases). The CDR3 runs to 14 residues. Between the trimmed V and J ends, which lost 6 bases and 4 bases, there was a span of 15 bases. Here the CDR3 DNA reads TGTGCCAGCAGACGGACCGAGAGGGGCTATGGCTACACCTTC. Encoded protein: CASRRTERGYGYTF.

CDR3 loop: CSASEWGTSQETQYF. CDR3 bases: TGCAGTGCTAGTGAGTGGGGGACAAGCCAAGAGACCCAGTACTTC. V and J are TRBV20-1 and TRBJ2-5, with D maybe TRBD1 (6 bases). Deletions cut 3 bases from V and 1 base from J, with 15 bases between. The CDR3 runs 15 residues. Germline CDR1 and CDR2: DFQATT and SNEGSKA (reference sequence).